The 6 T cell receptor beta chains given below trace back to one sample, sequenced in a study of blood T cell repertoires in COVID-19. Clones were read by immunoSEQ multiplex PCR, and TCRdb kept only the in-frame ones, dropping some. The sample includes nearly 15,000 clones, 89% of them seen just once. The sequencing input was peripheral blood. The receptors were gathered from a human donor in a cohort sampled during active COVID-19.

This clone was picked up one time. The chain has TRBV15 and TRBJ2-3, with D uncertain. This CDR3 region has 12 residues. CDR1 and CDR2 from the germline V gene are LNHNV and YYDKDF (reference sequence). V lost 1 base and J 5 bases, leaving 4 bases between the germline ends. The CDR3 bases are TGTGCCACCAGCAGAGCCCTAGATACGCAGTATTTT. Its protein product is CATSRALDTQYF.

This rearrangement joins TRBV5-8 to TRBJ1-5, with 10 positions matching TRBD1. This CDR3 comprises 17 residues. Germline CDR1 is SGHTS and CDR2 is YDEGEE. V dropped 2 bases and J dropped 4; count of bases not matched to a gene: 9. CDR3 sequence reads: CASSFGLDRGLNQPQHF. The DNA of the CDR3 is TGTGCCAGCAGCTTCGGACTCGACAGGGGGCTGAATCAGCCCCAGCATTTT.

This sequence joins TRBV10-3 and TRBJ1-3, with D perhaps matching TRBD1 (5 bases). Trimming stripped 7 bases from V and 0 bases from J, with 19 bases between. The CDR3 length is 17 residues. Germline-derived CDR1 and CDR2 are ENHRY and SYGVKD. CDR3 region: CAIKPGGVTSSGNTIYF. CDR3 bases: TGTGCCATCAAGCCCGGAGGGGTCACCAGCTCTGGAAACACCATATATTTT.

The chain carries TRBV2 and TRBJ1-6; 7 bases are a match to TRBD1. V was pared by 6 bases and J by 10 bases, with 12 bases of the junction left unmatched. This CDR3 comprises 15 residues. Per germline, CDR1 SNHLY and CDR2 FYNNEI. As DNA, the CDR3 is TGTGCCAGCAGGCTGACAGGGCTAGAAGGCTCACCCCTCCACTTT. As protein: CASRLTGLEGSPLHF.

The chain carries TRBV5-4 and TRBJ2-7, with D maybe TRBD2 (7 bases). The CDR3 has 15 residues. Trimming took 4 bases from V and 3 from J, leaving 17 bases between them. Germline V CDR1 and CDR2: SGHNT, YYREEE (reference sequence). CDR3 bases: TGTGCCAGCAGCCCCGCCGGGGGGCGAAGCTACGAGCAGTACTTC. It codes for CASSPAGGRSYEQYF.

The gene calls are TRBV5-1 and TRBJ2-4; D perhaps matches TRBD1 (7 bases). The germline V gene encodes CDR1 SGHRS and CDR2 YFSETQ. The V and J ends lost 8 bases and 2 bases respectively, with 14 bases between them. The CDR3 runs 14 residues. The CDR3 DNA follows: TGCGCCAGTGCCTCAGGGGGGACCAAAAACATTCAGTACTTC. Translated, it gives CASASGGTKNIQYF.